This is a list of T cell receptor beta chains from one sample in a study of cytomegalovirus exposure and HLA in healthy donors. Measured with immunoSEQ multiplex PCR; TCRdb has only the in-frame clones, and not every one. Of around 63,000 clones in the sample, around 90% are singletons; the top ten hold 1% to 1.5%. The sequenced sample consisted of PBMCs. These receptors were obtained from a woman aged 18-29 years in good health and CMV-seronegative. CDR3s include the opening cysteine and the closing phenylalanine or tryptophan. Fields, in order: CDR3 protein, CDR3 DNA, V gene, J gene, D gene, clone size. The D gene is left open where the match is weak. Rows may omit the clone size; those that give it use once, few, many or a size class.

CDR3 protein: CASSLAVSYEQYF
CDR3 DNA: TGTGCCAGCAGCTTGGCCGTCTCCTACGAGCAGTACTTC
V gene: TRBV7-9
J gene: TRBJ2-7
D gene: .
clone size: .

CDR3 protein: CASRVRILNTEAFF
CDR3 DNA: TGTGCCAGCAGGGTCAGGATACTGAACACTGAAGCTTTCTTT
V gene: TRBV2
J gene: TRBJ1-1
D gene: .
clone size: .

CDR3 protein: CASSKIAGARYEQYF
CDR3 DNA: TGTGCCAGCAGCAAAATCGCTGGGGCCCGCTACGAGCAGTACTTC
V gene: TRBV9
J gene: TRBJ2-7
D gene: .
clone size: .

CDR3 protein: CASRRTGSNEQFF
CDR3 DNA: TGTGCCAGCAGAAGGACAGGGAGCAATGAGCAGTTCTTC
V gene: TRBV27
J gene: TRBJ2-1
D gene: TRBD1
clone size: .

CDR3 protein: CASSLPGRTYEQYF
CDR3 DNA: TGTGCCAGCAGCTTACCTGGGAGAACCTACGAGCAGTACTTC
V gene: TRBV11-2
J gene: TRBJ2-7
D gene: .
clone size: once

CDR3 protein: CASSPRGGGGGSETDTQYF
CDR3 DNA: TGTGCCAGCAGCCCCCGTGGAGGCGGGGGGGGCAGTGAGACAGATACGCAGTATTTT
V gene: TRBV7-9
J gene: TRBJ2-3
D gene: TRBD2
clone size: .

CDR3 protein: CASSLLGTQYF
CDR3 DNA: TGTGCCAGCAGCTTACTCGGTACGCAGTATTTT
V gene: TRBV7-9
J gene: TRBJ2-3
D gene: .
clone size: .

CDR3 protein: CASSQVLVAGGLTETQYF
CDR3 DNA: TGTGCCAGCAGCCAAGTCTTGGTAGCGGGAGGGCTGACGGAGACCCAGTACTTC
V gene: TRBV14
J gene: TRBJ2-5
D gene: TRBD2
clone size: once

CDR3 protein: CASSPHGSGMSHEQYF
CDR3 DNA: TGTGCCAGCAGTCCACATGGTAGCGGGATGTCCCACGAGCAGTACTTC
V gene: TRBV27
J gene: TRBJ2-7
D gene: TRBD2
clone size: .

CDR3 protein: CASSFSGGGLGTDTQYF
CDR3 DNA: TGTGCCAGCAGTTTTAGCGGGGGCGGGCTGGGCACAGATACGCAGTATTTT
V gene: TRBV28
J gene: TRBJ2-3
D gene: TRBD2
clone size: .

CDR3 protein: CASSLAGGAIDGYTF
CDR3 DNA: TGTGCCAGCAGCTTGGCAGGGGGCGCAATCGATGGCTACACCTTC
V gene: TRBV5-4
J gene: TRBJ1-2
D gene: TRBD1
clone size: .

CDR3 protein: CASSSLVGRGRETQYF
CDR3 DNA: TGTGCCAGCAGCTCCCTTGTAGGCAGGGGGCGTGAGACCCAGTACTTC
V gene: TRBV7-9
J gene: TRBJ2-5
D gene: TRBD1
clone size: .

CDR3 protein: CAWNHIIYGTGLYGYTF
CDR3 DNA: TGTGCCTGGAACCACATTATATACGGGACAGGGCTCTATGGCTACACCTTC
V gene: TRBV30
J gene: TRBJ1-2
D gene: TRBD1
clone size: .

CDR3 protein: CASSPPGLAGGRIYEQYF
CDR3 DNA: TGTGCCAGCTCACCTCCCGGACTAGCGGGTGGGAGGATCTACGAGCAGTACTTC
V gene: TRBV18
J gene: TRBJ2-7
D gene: TRBD2
clone size: .

CDR3 protein: CASSLPGGSGGTNEQFF
CDR3 DNA: TGTGCCAGCAGCCTCCCAGGGGGGTCAGGGGGCACGAATGAGCAGTTCTTC
V gene: TRBV7-8
J gene: TRBJ2-1
D gene: TRBD1
clone size: .

CDR3 protein: CASSATGTGTGANVLTF
CDR3 DNA: TGTGCCAGCAGCGCCACCGGGACAGGGACCGGGGCCAACGTCCTGACTTTC
V gene: TRBV7-9
J gene: TRBJ2-6
D gene: TRBD1
clone size: .

CDR3 protein: CASTRRLAGFNEQFF
CDR3 DNA: TGTGCCAGCACCCGTCGGCTAGCGGGATTCAATGAGCAGTTCTTC
V gene: TRBV2
J gene: TRBJ2-1
D gene: TRBD2
clone size: once

CDR3 protein: CASSGVGRRGAEAFF
CDR3 DNA: TGTGCCAGCAGTGGTGTCGGCAGGCGGGGGGCTGAAGCTTTCTTT
V gene: TRBV2
J gene: TRBJ1-1
D gene: .
clone size: .

CDR3 protein: CASSLGYRGLADTQYF
CDR3 DNA: TGTGCCAGCAGTTTAGGGTACAGGGGGCTTGCGGATACGCAGTATTTT
V gene: TRBV28
J gene: TRBJ2-3
D gene: TRBD1
clone size: .

CDR3 protein: CASSFLTGGGYTF
CDR3 DNA: TGTGCCAGCAGTTTTTTGACAGGGGGCGGCTACACCTTC
V gene: TRBV6-6
J gene: TRBJ1-2
D gene: TRBD1
clone size: .

CDR3 protein: CASSNPRDREYF
CDR3 DNA: TGTGCCAGCAGCAATCCCCGGGACAGGGAATACTTC
V gene: TRBV7-6
J gene: TRBJ2-7
D gene: TRBD1
clone size: .

CDR3 protein: CASSPAGNTEAFF
CDR3 DNA: TGTGCCAGCTCACCAGCAGGGAACACTGAAGCTTTCTTT
V gene: TRBV18
J gene: TRBJ1-1
D gene: .
clone size: .

CDR3 protein: CASSWDHRVGEGYTF
CDR3 DNA: TGTGCCAGCAGCTGGGACCACAGGGTCGGTGAAGGCTACACCTTC
V gene: TRBV11-2
J gene: TRBJ1-2
D gene: .
clone size: .

CDR3 protein: CASSYSLGPNPYEQYF
CDR3 DNA: TGTGCCAGCAGTTATAGCTTGGGGCCCAATCCCTACGAGCAGTACTTC
V gene: TRBV6-5
J gene: TRBJ2-7
D gene: .
clone size: .

CDR3 protein: CASVEGSSGNTIYF
CDR3 DNA: TGTGCCAGCGTGGAGGGATCGTCTGGAAACACCATATATTTT
V gene: TRBV28
J gene: TRBJ1-3
D gene: .
clone size: .

CDR3 protein: CASSLGGTGSYEQYF
CDR3 DNA: TGCGCCAGCAGCTTGGGCGGGACTGGCTCCTACGAGCAGTACTTC
V gene: TRBV5-1
J gene: TRBJ2-7
D gene: .
clone size: .

CDR3 protein: CASSRTSGSSHEQFF
CDR3 DNA: TGTGCCAGTAGTCGGACTAGCGGGAGTTCGCATGAGCAGTTCTTC
V gene: TRBV19
J gene: TRBJ2-1
D gene: TRBD2
clone size: .

CDR3 protein: CASSLALGEQYF
CDR3 DNA: TGTGCCAGCAGCTTGGCCCTCGGGGAGCAGTACTTC
V gene: TRBV5-4
J gene: TRBJ2-7
D gene: .
clone size: .

CDR3 protein: CASSLGGSASSGANVLTF
CDR3 DNA: TGTGCCAGCAGCTTAGGTGGCAGCGCGAGCTCTGGGGCCAACGTCCTGACTTTC
V gene: TRBV7-8
J gene: TRBJ2-6
D gene: .
clone size: few

CDR3 protein: CAWNRAGGADTQYF
CDR3 DNA: TGTGCCTGGAATAGGGCAGGGGGCGCAGATACGCAGTATTTT
V gene: TRBV30
J gene: TRBJ2-3
D gene: TRBD1
clone size: once

CDR3 protein: CASSVGQGKTGELFF
CDR3 DNA: TGTGCCAGCTCAGTGGGACAGGGAAAAACCGGGGAGCTGTTTTTT
V gene: TRBV18
J gene: TRBJ2-2
D gene: TRBD1
clone size: .

CDR3 protein: CASSLRDRDGYTF
CDR3 DNA: TGTGCCAGCAGTCTCCGGGACAGAGATGGCTACACCTTC
V gene: TRBV28
J gene: TRBJ1-2
D gene: TRBD1
clone size: .

CDR3 protein: CATVDPLGNTEAFF
CDR3 DNA: TGTGCCACCGTAGACCCCCTAGGAAACACTGAAGCTTTCTTT
V gene: TRBV27
J gene: TRBJ1-1
D gene: .
clone size: .

CDR3 protein: CASSQVPQREGGGELFF
CDR3 DNA: TGCGCCAGCAGCCAAGTCCCCCAACGGGAGGGCGGCGGGGAGCTGTTTTTT
V gene: TRBV4-1
J gene: TRBJ2-2
D gene: TRBD2
clone size: .

CDR3 protein: CASSSGQGTYEQYF
CDR3 DNA: TGTGCCAGCAGTTCGGGACAGGGGACTTACGAGCAGTACTTC
V gene: TRBV28
J gene: TRBJ2-7
D gene: TRBD1
clone size: few

CDR3 protein: CASSLEEGNQPQHF
CDR3 DNA: TGTGCCAGCAGTCTAGAGGAAGGCAATCAGCCCCAGCATTTT
V gene: TRBV28
J gene: TRBJ1-5
D gene: .
clone size: .

CDR3 protein: CASSYSRETDEQYF
CDR3 DNA: TGTGCCAGCAGTTACTCACGGGAGACGGACGAGCAGTACTTC
V gene: TRBV6-5
J gene: TRBJ2-7
D gene: .
clone size: once

CDR3 protein: CASSSNSPRVVGGYTF
CDR3 DNA: TGTGCCAGCAGCTCCAACAGCCCGAGAGTCGTAGGAGGCTACACCTTC
V gene: TRBV7-9
J gene: TRBJ1-2
D gene: .
clone size: .

CDR3 protein: CASSLNGDPRGTGGTDTQYF
CDR3 DNA: TGTGCCAGCAGCTTGAACGGGGACCCTCGTGGGACAGGGGGCACAGATACGCAGTATTTT
V gene: TRBV5-1
J gene: TRBJ2-3
D gene: TRBD1
clone size: .

CDR3 protein: CASSSPRNTIYF
CDR3 DNA: TGTGCCAGCAGTTCCCCCAGAAACACCATATATTTT
V gene: TRBV6-5
J gene: TRBJ1-3
D gene: .
clone size: .

CDR3 protein: CASSAGSGANVLTF
CDR3 DNA: TGTGCCAGTAGTGCAGGGTCAGGGGCCAACGTCCTGACTTTC
V gene: TRBV19
J gene: TRBJ2-6
D gene: .
clone size: .

CDR3 protein: CASSLGRGLMNTEAFF
CDR3 DNA: TGTGCCAGCAGCTTGGGGCGGGGGTTAATGAACACTGAAGCTTTCTTT
V gene: TRBV5-4
J gene: TRBJ1-1
D gene: .
clone size: .

CDR3 protein: CASSEGRTSFATNEKLFF
CDR3 DNA: TGTGCCAGCAGTGAAGGACGGACAAGTTTTGCAACTAATGAAAAACTGTTTTTT
V gene: TRBV6-1
J gene: TRBJ1-4
D gene: .
clone size: .

CDR3 protein: CASSIDWDRGYEQFF
CDR3 DNA: TGTGCCAGTAGTATAGATTGGGACAGGGGATATGAGCAGTTCTTC
V gene: TRBV19
J gene: TRBJ2-1
D gene: TRBD1
clone size: .

CDR3 protein: CASLQAGGYEQYF
CDR3 DNA: TGTGCCAGCCTCCAAGCGGGAGGATACGAGCAGTACTTC
V gene: TRBV11-2
J gene: TRBJ2-7
D gene: TRBD2
clone size: .

CDR3 protein: CASSFSFRTGRGNTIYF
CDR3 DNA: TGTGCCAGCAGCTTCTCATTTCGGACAGGCCGTGGAAACACCATATATTTT
V gene: TRBV5-6
J gene: TRBJ1-3
D gene: TRBD1
clone size: .

CDR3 protein: CASSANLQGSSYEQYF
CDR3 DNA: TGCGCCAGCAGCGCCAACCTACAGGGAAGCTCCTACGAGCAGTACTTC
V gene: TRBV5-1
J gene: TRBJ2-7
D gene: .
clone size: .

CDR3 protein: CASSRGGTGYEPQHF
CDR3 DNA: TGTGCCAGCAGTCGCGGGGGGACAGGGTACGAGCCCCAGCATTTT
V gene: TRBV28
J gene: TRBJ1-5
D gene: TRBD1
clone size: .

CDR3 protein: CASSAYRDYGYTF
CDR3 DNA: TGTGCCAGCAGCGCGTACAGGGACTATGGCTACACCTTC
V gene: TRBV7-8
J gene: TRBJ1-2
D gene: .
clone size: .

CDR3 protein: CASREQGTGYTF
CDR3 DNA: TGTGCCAGCAGAGAACAGGGGACCGGCTACACCTTC
V gene: TRBV2
J gene: TRBJ1-2
D gene: TRBD1
clone size: .

CDR3 protein: CASSWQAYNEQFF
CDR3 DNA: TGTGCCAGCAGCTGGCAGGCCTACAATGAGCAGTTCTTC
V gene: TRBV7-2
J gene: TRBJ2-1
D gene: .
clone size: .

CDR3 protein: CASSGGLAGVVETQYF
CDR3 DNA: TGTGCCAGCAGCGGCGGACTAGCGGGGGTAGTAGAGACCCAGTACTTC
V gene: TRBV7-7
J gene: TRBJ2-5
D gene: TRBD2
clone size: .

CDR3 protein: CASREGSRGQGGEQYF
CDR3 DNA: TGCGCCAGCAGAGAGGGTAGTCGGGGACAGGGGGGAGAGCAGTACTTC
V gene: TRBV5-1
J gene: TRBJ2-7
D gene: TRBD1
clone size: .

CDR3 protein: CASSVSFLGTGSPEAFF
CDR3 DNA: TGTGCCAGCAGCGTATCATTCCTCGGGACAGGGTCTCCTGAAGCTTTCTTT
V gene: TRBV9
J gene: TRBJ1-1
D gene: TRBD1
clone size: .

CDR3 protein: CASSGGQLIEAFF
CDR3 DNA: TGTGCCAGCAGCGGGGGACAGCTGATTGAAGCTTTCTTT
V gene: TRBV7-9
J gene: TRBJ1-1
D gene: TRBD1
clone size: .

CDR3 protein: CSANRDTEAFF
CDR3 DNA: TGCAGTGCAAACAGGGACACTGAAGCTTTCTTT
V gene: TRBV20-1
J gene: TRBJ1-1
D gene: .
clone size: .

CDR3 protein: CAWSQGSRETQYF
CDR3 DNA: TGTGCCTGGAGTCAAGGGAGTCGAGAGACCCAGTACTTC
V gene: TRBV30
J gene: TRBJ2-5
D gene: .
clone size: .

CDR3 protein: CAISEFRRYGYTF
CDR3 DNA: TGTGCCATCAGTGAGTTCCGCAGATATGGCTACACCTTC
V gene: TRBV10-3
J gene: TRBJ1-2
D gene: .
clone size: .